The 16 T cell receptor beta chains given below trace back to one sample, sequenced in a study of cytomegalovirus exposure and HLA in healthy donors. Primers: 60 Vbeta forward and 13 Jbeta reverse. Clones were sequenced by immunoSEQ multiplex PCR, and TCRdb holds only the in-frame ones, with some missing. The sample lists 80,000 to 95,000 clones, roughly 77% occurring once. The sequenced material came from PBMCs. The origin of the receptors is a middle-aged woman in good health and CMV-seropositive.

The rearrangement joins TRBV9 to TRBJ1-1; D is ambiguous. CDR3 length: 11 residues. V was clipped by 3 bases and J by 5 bases, with 5 bases between them. Germline V gives CDR1 SGDLS, CDR2 YYNGEE. This CDR3 reads CASSAGTEAFF. CDR3 coding DNA: TGTGCCAGCAGCGCGGGGACTGAAGCTTTCTTT.

The genes are TRBV28 and TRBJ2-7, with 7 positions matching TRBD2. V trimming: 4 bases; J trimming: 4 bases; junction bases outside the gene matches: 7. Germline loops: CDR1 MDHEN, CDR2 SYDVKM. The CDR3 totals 14 residues. The CDR3 nucleotides read TGTGCCAGCAGTTGGACCGGGACTACATACGAGCAGTACTTC. It translates to CASSWTGTTYEQYF.

The chain links TRBV9 to TRBJ1-1, with TRBD1 matching 7 bases. V dropped 0 bases and J dropped 4; count of bases not matched to a gene: 6. The CDR3 covers 15 residues. Germline assignment: CDR1 SGDLS and CDR2 YYNGEE. DNA of the CDR3: TGTGCCAGCAGCGTAGAGCCAGGGGGGAGCACTGAAGCTTTCTTT. Translation: CASSVEPGGSTEAFF.

The chain combines TRBV27 with TRBJ2-3, with 8 nucleotides matching TRBD2. CDR3 size: 20 residues. With 4 bases clipped from V and 5 bases from J, the junction kept 23 bases outside the gene matches. Germline V lookup: CDR1 MNHEY, CDR2 SMNVEV (reference sequence). The CDR3 DNA sequence: TGTGCCAGCAGTTCGTCCCTCCTTACTCCGGGAGGGCCGCTGGAAGATACGCAGTATTTT. Amino acids: CASSSSLLTPGGPLEDTQYF.

The V call is TRBV29-1, the J call TRBJ1-1, with 10 positions matching TRBD1. This CDR3 spans 10 amino acids. Per germline, CDR1 SQVTM and CDR2 ANQGSEA. The CDR3 nucleotides read TGCAGTGGGGGGGACAGGGGTGCTTTCTTT. This translates into CSGGDRGAFF.

V usage is TRBV5-1 and J usage is TRBJ2-7; D not certain. In germline, CDR1 is SGHRS, CDR2 YFSETQ. The CDR3 is 15 amino acids. Trimming shortened V by 1 base and J by 1 base, and 12 bases separated the two germline ends. As DNA, the CDR3 is TGCGCCAGCAGCTTGACCGCTACGAGTTCCTACGAGCAGTACTTC. It is translated as CASSLTATSSYEQYF.

This clone was counted once. The genes are TRBV11-2 and TRBJ1-4, with TRBD1 matching over 7 bases. There are 16 residues in the CDR3. Germline V gene lookup returns CDR1 SGHAT and CDR2 FQNNGV. After removal of 4 bases from V and 8 bases from J, the junction contained 13 bases not matched to a gene. CDR3 sequence reads: CASSSVGRGLGEKLFF. The CDR3 DNA reads TGTGCCAGCAGCTCCGTGGGTAGGGGGCTCGGAGAAAAACTGTTTTTT.

This clone was detected a few times. The chain is built from TRBV7-2 and TRBJ1-3, with D possibly matching TRBD1 (5 bases). Trimming removed 2 bases at V and 7 bases at J, with 21 bases between. This CDR3 spans 17 amino acids. CDR1 SGHTA and CDR2 FQGNSA come from the germline V gene. Written as DNA, the CDR3 is TGTGCCAGCAGCTTAAGTGGGGGGTGGGGTTCGGGGAACACCATATATTTT. Its translation: CASSLSGGWGSGNTIYF. The full variable domain, completed using reference TRBV7-2 and TRBJ1-3, is GAGVSQSPSNKVTEKGKDVELRCDPISGHTALYWYRQSLGQGLEFLIYFQGNSAPDKSGLPSDRFSAERTGGSVSTLTIQRTQQEDSAVYLCASSLSGGWGSGNTIYFGEGSWLTVV.

V and J are TRBV4-2 and TRBJ1-1; unclear D gene. V lost 3 bases and J 1 base, leaving 18 bases between the germline ends. CDR3 length: 17 residues. CDR1 and CDR2 (germline): LGHNA, YNFKEQ. The DNA of the CDR3 is TGTGCCAGCAGCCACCTCTTTATTGGGAGGGCGAACACTGAAGCTTTCTTT. Protein product: CASSHLFIGRANTEAFF.

The chain employs TRBV6-1 and TRBJ1-5; TRBD1 matches 8 bases. The germline V gene has CDR1 MNHNS and CDR2 SASEGT. V trimming: 9 bases; J trimming: 6 bases; junction bases outside the gene matches: 13. This CDR3 has 15 residues. In DNA form, the CDR3 reads TGTGCCAGGAGAAAACAGGGGGTTGAACTTCAGCCCCAGCATTTT. Translating gives CARRKQGVELQPQHF.

This clone was seen only once. This chain uses TRBV5-1 with TRBJ2-2; TRBD2 agrees at 9 bases. The V and J ends lost 7 bases and 3 bases, in that order; junction bases with no gene match: 4. The CDR3 has 14 residues. The germline CDR1 and CDR2 sequences are SGHRS and YFSETQ. The CDR3 reads CASEREAYTGELFF. CDR3 coding DNA: TGCGCCAGCGAGCGGGAGGCGTACACCGGGGAGCTGTTTTTT.

V and J are TRBV11-2 and TRBJ2-6, with TRBD1 matching over 7 bases. The length of the CDR3 is 19 residues. J was trimmed by 0 bases and V by 3 bases; bases with no gene match: 11. Per germline, CDR1 SGHAT and CDR2 FQNNGV. The CDR3 sequence is CASSLAEGQFFSGANVLTF. The CDR3 DNA reads TGTGCCAGCAGCTTGGCCGAGGGACAGTTTTTCTCTGGGGCCAACGTCCTGACTTTC.

The rearrangement uses TRBV6-5 and TRBJ1-1; D perhaps matches TRBD1 (5 bases). CDR1 and CDR2 from the germline V gene are MNHEY and SVGAGI. V lost 7 bases to trimming and J lost 1 base, with 13 bases between them. There are 14 residues in the CDR3. CDR3 DNA sequence: TGTGCCAGCACCCCAGGGCATTCGAACACTGAAGCTTTCTTT. Translation: CASTPGHSNTEAFF.

The chain couples TRBV7-6 to TRBJ2-2; D unresolved. Trimming took off 1 base at V and 5 bases at J, with 8 bases between the two ends. Germline CDR1 and CDR2: SGHVS and FNYEAQ. CDR3 size: 14 residues. CDR3 DNA: TGTGCCAGCAGCTTAGACATCGGGACCGGGGAGCTGTTTTTT. Protein product: CASSLDIGTGELFF.

The genes are TRBV20-1 and TRBJ2-3; tentative D call: TRBD2 (5 bases). There are 11 residues in the CDR3. The germline V and J ends were trimmed by 6 bases and 6 bases, with 10 bases remaining between them. Germline loops: CDR1 DFQATT, CDR2 SNEGSKA (reference sequence). Here the CDR3 DNA reads TGCAGTGCCAAAACGGGGGATACGCAGTATTTT. Protein sequence: CSAKTGDTQYF.

The rearrangement links TRBV6-5 to TRBJ2-2; D gene ambiguous. The V end lost 5 bases, the J end lost 7 bases, and 11 bases lay between the germline ends. The germline CDR1 and CDR2 sequences are MNHEY and SVGAGI. CDR3 length: 13 amino acids. The CDR3 is CASSLRSFGELFF. DNA for the CDR3: TGTGCCAGCAGTCTTAGGAGTTTCGGGGAGCTGTTTTTT.